These 17 T cell receptor beta chains originate from one sample sequenced in a study of read filtering for tumor transcriptome and immune sequencing. Molecular barcoded adaptors covering alpha/delta and beta/gamma chains were used on 400 ng RNA. Each CDR3 protein is one row after TCRdb ran MiXCR on the reads. The data show tens of thousands of distinct CDR3 sequences, with around 13% seen just once and approximately 70% held by the top ten. The sequencing input was a population of CD138-negative cells sorted from bone marrow. These receptor sequences come from a donor aged 40 or over with multiple myeloma.

This clonotype was seen at least ten times. In DNA form, the CDR3 reads TGTGCCAGCAGCCGGACTAGCGGGAGTTGGGAGACCCAGTACTTC. Translating gives CASSRTSGSWETQYF. The chain recombines TRBV7-2 with TRBJ2-5, with 13 bases lining up with TRBD2. The V segment lost 5 bases and the J segment 5 bases; nucleotides outside the gene matches: 5. Germline-derived CDR1 and CDR2 are SGHTA and FQGNSA. The CDR3 has 15 residues.

This clonotype has a count of ten or more. The gene calls are TRBV12-3 or TRBV12-4 and TRBJ1-1; D is undetermined. This CDR3 is built from 13 residues. V was pared by 6 bases and J by 0 bases, with 8 bases between. CDR3 in DNA: TGTGCCAGCAGCCCCGAGGTGAACACTGAAGCTTTCTTT. Protein sequence: CASSPEVNTEAFF.

This clonotype was counted at least ten times. This sequence joins TRBV7-2 and TRBJ1-1; no reliable D call. The V end lost 3 bases, the J end lost 1 base, and 6 bases lay between the germline ends. This CDR3 has 13 amino acids. Per germline, CDR1 SGHTA and CDR2 FQGNSA. The CDR3 coding sequence is TGTGCCAGCAGCTTGTTTCCGAACACTGAAGCTTTCTTT. Amino acid sequence: CASSLFPNTEAFF.

The chain employs TRBV19 and TRBJ1-1; perhaps TRBD1 as D (5 bases). Germline CDR1 is LNHDA and CDR2 is SQIVND (reference sequence). Deletions cut 5 bases from V and 1 base from J, with 17 bases between. The CDR3 is 16 residues long. The CDR3 region is CASSPDPLQENTEAFF. CDR3 coding DNA: TGTGCCAGTAGTCCCGACCCACTACAGGAGAACACTGAAGCTTTCTTT. Filled out from reference TRBV19 and TRBJ1-1, the complete variable domain reads DGGITQSPKYLFRKEGQNVTLSCEQNLNHDAMYWYRQDPGQGLRLIYYSQIVNDFQKGDIAEGYSVSREKKESFPLTVTSAQKNPTAFYLCASSPDPLQENTEAFFGQGTRLTVV.

CDR3 loop: CASRKRETGTDTQYF. CDR3 in DNA: TGTGCCAGCCGAAAGCGGGAGACGGGCACAGATACGCAGTATTTT. The genes are TRBV5-4 and TRBJ2-3, with 8 bases lining up with TRBD2. The V segment lost 7 bases and the J segment 1 base; nucleotides outside the gene matches: 8. Germline V CDR1 and CDR2: SGHNT, YYREEE (reference sequence). The length of the CDR3 is 15 residues.

This clonotype turned up a few times. J is TRBJ2-5 and V is TRBV4-1; 9 bases agree with TRBD2. The CDR3 runs to 17 residues. The ends lost 0 bases at V and 2 bases at J; junction bases unmatched: 7. Germline loops: CDR1 MGHRA, CDR2 YSYEKL. DNA for the CDR3: TGCGCCAGCAGCCAAGATCTGTCTAGCGGGGCACAAGAGACCCAGTACTTC. Residues: CASSQDLSSGAQETQYF.

This clonotype was recorded a few times. The chain combines TRBV19 with TRBJ2-3; 10 bases match TRBD2. The germline V gene encodes CDR1 LNHDA and CDR2 SQIVND (reference sequence). The CDR3 runs 16 residues. J gave up 3 bases and V 3 bases, and 6 bases lay outside the gene matches. CDR3 region: CASSILAGATTDTQYF. CDR3 in DNA: TGTGCCAGTAGTATTCTAGCGGGAGCCACTACAGATACGCAGTATTTT.

This clonotype was counted ten times or more. V is TRBV28 and J is TRBJ1-1; 7 nucleotides match TRBD1. V was pared by 1 base and J by 1 base, with 6 bases of the junction left unmatched. The CDR3 length is 16 residues. Per germline, CDR1 MDHEN and CDR2 SYDVKM. CDR3 residues: CASSLFGGTANTEAFF. The CDR3, as DNA: TGTGCCAGCAGTTTATTCGGGGGGACAGCGAACACTGAAGCTTTCTTT.

This clonotype appeared many times. The CDR3 protein is CASSPQGLAGDNNEQFF. CDR3 in DNA: TGTGCCAGCAGCCCCCAAGGACTAGCGGGAGACAATAACGAGCAGTTCTTC. The rearrangement links TRBV7-2 to TRBJ2-1; TRBD2 matches at 13 bases. Germline-derived CDR1 and CDR2 are SGHTA and FQGNSA. The length of the CDR3 is 17 residues. V dropped 5 bases and J dropped 10; count of bases not matched to a gene: 14.

At least ten counts were recorded for this clonotype. The chain uses TRBV19 and TRBJ1-5; 11 bases are shared with TRBD1. Per the germline V gene, CDR1 is LNHDA and CDR2 is SQIVND (reference sequence). V trimming: 9 bases; J trimming: 0 bases; junction bases outside the gene matches: 7. The CDR3 is 16 residues long. CDR3 sequence reads: CASRTGGPYSNQPQHF. CDR3 sequence (DNA): TGTGCCAGCCGGACAGGGGGCCCCTATAGCAATCAGCCCCAGCATTTT.

Note on this clonotype: A far larger clone differs by one base, so this is likely a read error. This sequence joins TRBV11-3 and TRBJ2-1; D is uncertain. This CDR3 is built from 16 residues. Germline V lookup: CDR1 SGHNT, CDR2 YENEEA. CDR3 bases: TGTGCCAGCAGCTTAGGTCTGGGCGGAACCTACGATGAGCAGTTCTTC. It codes for CASSLGLGGTYDEQFF.

This clonotype occurred many times. This sequence joins TRBV7-2 and TRBJ2-1; TRBD2 aligns across 9 bases. Germline V lookup: CDR1 SGHTA, CDR2 FQGNSA. V shed 3 bases, J shed 8 bases, and the junction held 11 bases outside the gene matches. The CDR3 is 16 residues long. This CDR3 is CASSLATSGFLDEQFF. In DNA form, the CDR3 reads TGTGCCAGCAGCTTGGCGACTAGCGGTTTTCTCGATGAGCAGTTCTTC. Looking up the rest from reference TRBV7-2 and TRBJ2-1 gives the full variable domain: GAGVSQSPSNKVTEKGKDVELRCDPISGHTALYWYRQSLGQGLEFLIYFQGNSAPDKSGLPSDRFSAERTGGSVSTLTIQRTQQEDSAVYLCASSLATSGFLDEQFFGPGTRLTVL.

At least ten counts were recorded for this clonotype. The rearrangement uses TRBV11-2 and TRBJ2-7, with TRBD2 matching 9 bases. Germline values: CDR1 SGHAT, CDR2 FQNNGV. The junction had 2 bases not matched to a gene; V was cut back by 3 bases and J by 2 bases. The CDR3 consists of 14 residues. CDR3 bases: TGTGCCAGCAGCTTTCCTAGCGGGGCCTACGAGCAGTACTTC. The encoded protein is CASSFPSGAYEQYF.

This clonotype was recorded a few times. CDR3 sequence: CASSQEGGAWDTQYF. In DNA form, the CDR3 reads TGCGCCAGCAGCCAAGAAGGTGGGGCTTGGGATACGCAGTATTTT. This sequence joins TRBV4-1 and TRBJ2-3; possibly TRBD1 for D (5 bases). V was shortened by 0 bases and J by 6 bases, with 13 bases between the two germline ends. This CDR3 has 15 amino acids. CDR1 is MGHRA and CDR2 is YSYEKL in the germline V gene.

This clonotype has at least ten counts. The genes are TRBV20-1 and TRBJ2-7, with TRBD2 matching over 12 bases. J gave up 2 bases and V 7 bases, and 3 bases lay outside the gene matches. Germline V gene lookup returns CDR1 DFQATT and CDR2 SNEGSKA (reference sequence). The CDR3 has 13 amino acids. CDR3 region: CSVTSGGTYEQYF. CDR3 coding DNA: TGCAGTGTCACTAGCGGGGGGACCTACGAGCAGTACTTC.

This clonotype was detected only a few times. CDR3 protein: CASSLAGENIQYF. DNA for the CDR3: TGCGCCAGCAGCTTGGCAGGGGAGAACATTCAGTACTTC. The J gene is TRBJ2-4, the V gene TRBV5-1; maybe TRBD1 (6 bases). Germline CDR1 SGHRS, CDR2 YFSETQ. V was clipped by 0 bases and J by 7 bases, with 8 bases between them. This CDR3 comprises 13 residues.

The V call is TRBV28, the J call TRBJ2-7, with D possibly being TRBD2 (6 bases). The CDR3 extends over 16 amino acids. The germline V and J ends were trimmed by 4 bases and 5 bases, with 21 bases remaining between them. Germline V gene sequence: CDR1 MDHEN, CDR2 SYDVKM. DNA for the CDR3: TGTGCCAGCAGTTCGCCCGGGGAAGTACGGGGGAACGAGCAGTACTTC. It specifies CASSSPGEVRGNEQYF. Based on the CDR3 plus reference TRBV28 and TRBJ2-7, the full variable domain is DVKVTQSSRYLVKRTGEKVFLECVQDMDHENMFWYRQDPGLGLRLIYFSYDVKMKEKGDIPEGYSVSREKKERFSLILESASTNQTSMYLCASSSPGEVRGNEQYFGPGTRLTVT.